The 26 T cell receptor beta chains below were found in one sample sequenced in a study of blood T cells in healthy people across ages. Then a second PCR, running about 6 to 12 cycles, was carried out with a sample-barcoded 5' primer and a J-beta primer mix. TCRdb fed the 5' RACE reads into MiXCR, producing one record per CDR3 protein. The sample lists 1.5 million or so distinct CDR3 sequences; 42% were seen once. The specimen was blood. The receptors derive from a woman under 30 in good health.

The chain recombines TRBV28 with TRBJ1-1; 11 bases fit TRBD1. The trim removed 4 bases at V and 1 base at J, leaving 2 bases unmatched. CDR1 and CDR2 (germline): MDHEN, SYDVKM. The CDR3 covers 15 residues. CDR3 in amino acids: CASSSDRGPNTEAFF. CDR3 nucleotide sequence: TGTGCCAGCAGTTCGGACAGGGGGCCGAACACTGAAGCTTTCTTT.

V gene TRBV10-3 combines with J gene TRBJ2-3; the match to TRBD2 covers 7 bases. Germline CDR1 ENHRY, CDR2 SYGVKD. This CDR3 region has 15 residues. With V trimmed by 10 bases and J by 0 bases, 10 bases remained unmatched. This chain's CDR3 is CATSSGASSTDTQYF. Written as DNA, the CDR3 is TGTGCCACCTCAAGCGGGGCCTCTAGCACAGATACGCAGTATTTT.

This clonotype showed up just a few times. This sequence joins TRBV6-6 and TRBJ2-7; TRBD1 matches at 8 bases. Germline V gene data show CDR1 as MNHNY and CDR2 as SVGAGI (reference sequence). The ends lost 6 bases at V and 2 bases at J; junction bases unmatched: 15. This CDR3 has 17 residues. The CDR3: CASRPGPGQGSTYEQYF. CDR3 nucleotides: TGTGCCAGCAGACCGGGACCAGGACAGGGATCTACCTACGAGCAGTACTTC.

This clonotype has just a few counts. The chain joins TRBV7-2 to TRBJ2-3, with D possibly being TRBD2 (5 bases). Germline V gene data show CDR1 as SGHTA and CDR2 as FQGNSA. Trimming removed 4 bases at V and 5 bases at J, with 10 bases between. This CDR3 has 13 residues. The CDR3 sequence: CASSSGGVDTQYF. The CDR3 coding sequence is TGTGCCAGCAGCTCAGGAGGTGTAGATACGCAGTATTTT.

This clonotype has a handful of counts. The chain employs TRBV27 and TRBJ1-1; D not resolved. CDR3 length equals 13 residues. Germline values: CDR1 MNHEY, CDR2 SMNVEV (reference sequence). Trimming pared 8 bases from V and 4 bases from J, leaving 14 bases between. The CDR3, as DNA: TGTGCCAGCGGGGAGAGGGTGCTCACTGAAGCTTTCTTT. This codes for CASGERVLTEAFF.

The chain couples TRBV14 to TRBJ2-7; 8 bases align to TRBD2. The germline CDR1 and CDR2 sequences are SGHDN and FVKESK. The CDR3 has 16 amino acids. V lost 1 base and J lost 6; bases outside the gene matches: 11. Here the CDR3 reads CASSQAGGRLWGEQYF. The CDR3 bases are TGTGCCAGCAGCCAAGCGGGCGGGAGGCTTTGGGGCGAGCAGTACTTC.

CDR3: CSVGEGPHYEQYF. CDR3 DNA sequence: TGCAGCGTTGGCGAGGGTCCCCACTACGAGCAGTACTTC. J is TRBJ2-7 and V is TRBV29-1, with D possibly being TRBD2 (5 bases). The CDR3 is 13 residues long. V lost 4 bases and J lost 3, with 13 bases in between. Germline values: CDR1 SQVTM, CDR2 ANQGSEA.

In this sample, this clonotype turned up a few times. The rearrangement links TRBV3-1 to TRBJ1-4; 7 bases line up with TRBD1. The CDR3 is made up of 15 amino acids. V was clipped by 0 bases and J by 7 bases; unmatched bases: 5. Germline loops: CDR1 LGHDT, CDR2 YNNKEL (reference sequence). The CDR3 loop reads CASSQEDRVGEKLFF. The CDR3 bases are TGTGCCAGCAGCCAAGAAGACAGGGTTGGTGAAAAACTGTTTTTT.

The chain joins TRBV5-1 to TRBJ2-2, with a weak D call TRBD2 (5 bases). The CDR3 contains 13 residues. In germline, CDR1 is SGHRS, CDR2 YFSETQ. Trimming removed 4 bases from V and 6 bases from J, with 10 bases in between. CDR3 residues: CASSPSTPGELFF. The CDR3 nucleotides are TGCGCCAGCAGCCCTAGCACTCCCGGGGAGCTGTTTTTT.

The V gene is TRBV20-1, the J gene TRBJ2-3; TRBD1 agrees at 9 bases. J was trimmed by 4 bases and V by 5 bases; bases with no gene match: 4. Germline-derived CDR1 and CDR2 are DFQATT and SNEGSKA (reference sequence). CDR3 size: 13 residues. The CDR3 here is CSAPTGGADTQYF. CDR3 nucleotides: TGCAGTGCTCCGACAGGGGGGGCAGATACGCAGTATTTT.

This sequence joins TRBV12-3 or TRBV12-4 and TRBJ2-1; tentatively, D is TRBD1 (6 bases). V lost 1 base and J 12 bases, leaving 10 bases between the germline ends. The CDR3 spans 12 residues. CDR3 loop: CASSLVLDRQFF. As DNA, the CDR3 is TGTGCCAGCAGTTTAGTCTTGGACAGGCAGTTCTTC.

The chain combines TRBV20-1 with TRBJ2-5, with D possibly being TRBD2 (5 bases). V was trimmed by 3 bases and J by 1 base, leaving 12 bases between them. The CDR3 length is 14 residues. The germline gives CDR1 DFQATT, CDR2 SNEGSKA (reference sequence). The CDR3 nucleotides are TGCAGTGCTAGCCCGGGAACCCTCCAAGAGACCCAGTACTTC. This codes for CSASPGTLQETQYF.

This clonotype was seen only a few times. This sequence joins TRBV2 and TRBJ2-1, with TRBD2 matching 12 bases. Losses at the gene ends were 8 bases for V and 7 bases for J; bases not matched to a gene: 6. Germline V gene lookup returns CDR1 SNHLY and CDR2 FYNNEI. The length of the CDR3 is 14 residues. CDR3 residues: CASPSGGAVNEQFF. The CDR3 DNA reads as TGTGCCAGCCCTAGCGGGGGGGCCGTTAATGAGCAGTTCTTC.

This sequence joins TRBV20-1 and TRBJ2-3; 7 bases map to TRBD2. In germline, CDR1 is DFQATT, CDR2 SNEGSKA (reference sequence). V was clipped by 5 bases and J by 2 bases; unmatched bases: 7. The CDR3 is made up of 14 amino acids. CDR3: CSARLADLTDTQYF. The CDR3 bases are TGCAGTGCTCGTCTAGCGGACCTCACAGATACGCAGTATTTT.

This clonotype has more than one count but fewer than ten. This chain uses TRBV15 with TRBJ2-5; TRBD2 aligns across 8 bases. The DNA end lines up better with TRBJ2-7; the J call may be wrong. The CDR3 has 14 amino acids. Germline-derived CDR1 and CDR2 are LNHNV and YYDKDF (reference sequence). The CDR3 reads CATSRERGGYEQYF. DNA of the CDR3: TGTGCCACCAGCAGAGAACGGGGGGGCTACGAGCAGTACTTC.

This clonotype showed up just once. CDR3 DNA sequence: TGTGCCAGCAGTTTACGGGGGCCCGGCTCTGGAAACACCATATATTTT. Its translation: CASSLRGPGSGNTIYF. The chain carries TRBV27 and TRBJ1-3; D may be TRBD1 (6 bases). The CDR3 spans 16 residues. Germline loops: CDR1 MNHEY, CDR2 SMNVEV (reference sequence). V was clipped by 2 bases and J by 0 bases, with 11 bases between them.

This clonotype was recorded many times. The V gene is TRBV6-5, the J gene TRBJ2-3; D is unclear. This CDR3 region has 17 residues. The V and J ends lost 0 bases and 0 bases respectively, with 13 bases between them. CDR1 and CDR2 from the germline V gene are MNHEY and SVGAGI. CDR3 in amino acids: CASSYSKTRSSTDTQYF. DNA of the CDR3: TGTGCCAGCAGTTACTCGAAGACGCGGTCTAGCACAGATACGCAGTATTTT.

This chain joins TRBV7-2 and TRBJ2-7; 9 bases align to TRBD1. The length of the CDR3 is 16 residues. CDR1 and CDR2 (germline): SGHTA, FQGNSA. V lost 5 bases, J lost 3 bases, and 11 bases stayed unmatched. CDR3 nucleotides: TGTGCCAGCAGCCTACAAGGGGGACAGGGTAGCTACGAGCAGTACTTC. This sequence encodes CASSLQGGQGSYEQYF.

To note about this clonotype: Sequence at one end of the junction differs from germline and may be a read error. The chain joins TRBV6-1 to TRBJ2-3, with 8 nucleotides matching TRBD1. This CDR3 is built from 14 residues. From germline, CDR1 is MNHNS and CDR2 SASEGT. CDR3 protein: CASSEVDRVGTRYF. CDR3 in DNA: TGTGCCAGCAGTGAGGTGGACAGGGTCGGTACGCGGTATTTT.

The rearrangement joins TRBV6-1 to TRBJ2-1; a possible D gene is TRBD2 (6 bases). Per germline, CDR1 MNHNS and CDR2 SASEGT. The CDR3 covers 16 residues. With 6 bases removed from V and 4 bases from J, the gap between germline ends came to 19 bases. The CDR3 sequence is CASRKPREFRYNEQFF. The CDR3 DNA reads TGTGCCAGCAGGAAACCCCGGGAGTTTAGGTACAATGAGCAGTTCTTC.

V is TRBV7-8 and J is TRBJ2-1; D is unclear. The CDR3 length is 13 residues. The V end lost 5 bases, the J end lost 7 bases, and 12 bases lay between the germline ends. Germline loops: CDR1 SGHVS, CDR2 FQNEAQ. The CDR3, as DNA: TGTGCCAGCAGCCCCTCTTTAGGGAATGAGCAGTTCTTC. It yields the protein CASSPSLGNEQFF.

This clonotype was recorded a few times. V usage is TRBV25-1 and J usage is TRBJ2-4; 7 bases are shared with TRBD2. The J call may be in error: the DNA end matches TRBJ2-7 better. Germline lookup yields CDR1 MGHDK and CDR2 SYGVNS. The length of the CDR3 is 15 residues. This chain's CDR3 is CASSPPGGGAYEQYF. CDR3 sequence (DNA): TGTGCCAGCAGTCCCCCCGGCGGGGGTGCCTACGAGCAGTACTTC.

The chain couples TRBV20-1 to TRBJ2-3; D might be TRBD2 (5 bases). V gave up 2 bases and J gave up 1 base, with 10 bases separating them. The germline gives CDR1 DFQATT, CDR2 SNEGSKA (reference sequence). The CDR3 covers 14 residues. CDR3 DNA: TGCAGTGCTAGACGAGCGGAGGGCACAGATACGCAGTATTTT. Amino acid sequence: CSARRAEGTDTQYF.

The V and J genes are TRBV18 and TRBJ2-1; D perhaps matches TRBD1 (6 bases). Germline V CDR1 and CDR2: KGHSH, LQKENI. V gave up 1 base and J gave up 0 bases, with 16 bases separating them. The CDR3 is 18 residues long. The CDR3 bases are TGTGCCAGCTCACCACTAACCCCCAGGGGCAGCTCCTACAATGAGCAGTTCTTC. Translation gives CASSPLTPRGSSYNEQFF. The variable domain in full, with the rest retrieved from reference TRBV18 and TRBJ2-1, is NAGVMQNPRHLVRRRGQEARLRCSPMKGHSHVYWYRQLPEEGLKFMVYLQKENIIDESGMPKERFSAEFPKEGPSILRIQQVVRGDSAAYFCASSPLTPRGSSYNEQFFGPGTRLTVL.

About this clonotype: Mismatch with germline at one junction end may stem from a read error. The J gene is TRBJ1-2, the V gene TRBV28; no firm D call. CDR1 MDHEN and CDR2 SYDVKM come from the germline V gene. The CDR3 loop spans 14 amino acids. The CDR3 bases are TGTGTCAGCAGTTGGGCGGGTGTATCCTATGGCTACACCTTC. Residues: CVSSWAGVSYGYTF.

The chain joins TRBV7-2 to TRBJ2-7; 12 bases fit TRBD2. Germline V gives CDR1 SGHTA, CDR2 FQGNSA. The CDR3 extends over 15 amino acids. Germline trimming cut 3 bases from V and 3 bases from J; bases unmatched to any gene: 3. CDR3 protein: CASSFSSGGDYEQYF. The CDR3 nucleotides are TGTGCCAGCAGCTTCTCTAGCGGGGGGGACTACGAGCAGTACTTC.